This T cell receptor (beta chain) was obtained from a study of blood T cells in healthy people across ages. The second PCR ran about 6 to 11 cycles with a sample-barcoded 5' primer and J-beta primers. TCRdb used MiXCR to reprocess the 5' RACE reads, holding one entry per CDR3 protein. The sample records approximately 670,000 distinct CDR3 sequences, approximately 40% being singletons. Trimming left V 10 bases short and J 0 bases short, with 15 bases between. CDR1 is MDHEN, CDR2 SYDVKM, per germline. The CDR3 totals 14 residues. Material for sequencing was blood. This clonotype originated in a man aged 80 or over in good health. J is TRBJ2-5 and V is TRBV28; possibly TRBD1 for D (6 bases). Written as DNA, the CDR3 is TGTGCCACCAAGCCGCAGGGGAACCAAGAGACCCAGTACTTC. This gives the protein CATKPQGNQETQYF.